The clone carrying this T cell receptor beta chain appeared a few times. What it binds is not known. The sample originates from a study of T cells in Graves' hyperthyroidism and ophthalmopathy. Study-wide results and caveats: From stable hyperthyroidism, ophthalmopathy was separated by a 13 V-J model.

Regions amplified from RNA transcripts were the TCR beta CDR3 regions. The HTBI primer set drove a first-round RT-PCR of the TCR CDR3. MiXCR was run by TCRdb on the multiplex PCR reads, yielding one entry per CDR3 protein. The sample shows approximately 420,000 distinct CDR3 sequences, around 15% of them seen only once. Researchers defined stable Graves' hyperthyroidism as no ophthalmopathy progression within 18 months. The V gene's germline CDR1 is LNHNV and CDR2 YYDKDF (reference sequence). The V and J ends lost 3 bases and 0 bases, in that order; junction bases with no gene match: 8. This CDR3 region has 16 residues.

The origin of this receptor is a woman aged 18-35 years with Graves' hyperthyroidism. Sequenced: blood. The rearrangement uses TRBV15 and TRBJ2-7, with 7 bases fitting TRBD2. CDR3 amino acids: CATSSPSRGSSYEQYF. In DNA form, the CDR3 reads TGTGCCACCAGCAGCCCCTCGCGCGGGAGCTCCTACGAGCAGTACTTC.